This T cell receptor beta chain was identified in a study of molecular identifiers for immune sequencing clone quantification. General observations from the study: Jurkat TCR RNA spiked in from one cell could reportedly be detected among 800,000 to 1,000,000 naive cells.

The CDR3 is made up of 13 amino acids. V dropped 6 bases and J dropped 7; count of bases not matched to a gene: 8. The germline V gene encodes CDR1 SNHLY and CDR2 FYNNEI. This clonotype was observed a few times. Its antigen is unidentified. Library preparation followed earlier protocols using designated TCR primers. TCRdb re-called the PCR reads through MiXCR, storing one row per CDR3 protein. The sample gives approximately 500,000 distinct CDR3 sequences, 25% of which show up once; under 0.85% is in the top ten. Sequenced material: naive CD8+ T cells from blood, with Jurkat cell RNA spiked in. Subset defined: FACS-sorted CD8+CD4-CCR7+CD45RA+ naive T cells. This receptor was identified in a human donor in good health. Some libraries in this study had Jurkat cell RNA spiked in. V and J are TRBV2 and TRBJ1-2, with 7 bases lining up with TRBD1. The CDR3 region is CASSPEGAGGYTF. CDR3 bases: TGTGCCAGCAGCCCCGAGGGGGCTGGTGGCTACACCTTC.